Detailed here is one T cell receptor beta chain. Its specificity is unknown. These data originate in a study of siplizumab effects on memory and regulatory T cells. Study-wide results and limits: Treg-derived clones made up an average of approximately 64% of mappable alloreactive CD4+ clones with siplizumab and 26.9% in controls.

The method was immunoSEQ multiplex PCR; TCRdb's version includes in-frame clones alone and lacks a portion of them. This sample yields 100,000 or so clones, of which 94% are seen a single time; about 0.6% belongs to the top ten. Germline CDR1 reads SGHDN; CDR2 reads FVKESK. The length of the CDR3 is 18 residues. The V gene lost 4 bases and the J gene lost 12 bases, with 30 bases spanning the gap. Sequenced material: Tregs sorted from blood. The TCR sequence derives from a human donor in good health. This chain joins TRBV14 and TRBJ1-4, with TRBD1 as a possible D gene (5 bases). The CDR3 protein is CASSPLRNRRPIFEELFF. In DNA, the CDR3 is TGTGCCAGCAGCCCGCTCAGGAACAGGAGGCCAATCTTTGAGGAACTGTTTTTT.